Below, 29 T cell receptor beta chains from the same sample are listed, as sequenced in a study of Tregs in tolerant kidney transplant recipients (dated by TCRdb to the late 2010s). Library construction relied on the immunoSEQ multiplex PCR assay. Drawn from immuneACCESS, this table holds only the in-frame rearrangements with V and J called that TCRdb kept. Clones are partly lost; checked studies trace under half to an unresolved V gene and leave the rest unexplained. Within this sample are 50,000 to 85,000 clones, with roughly 92% of them counted one time only. The ten largest clones capture 9.5% to 12% of the sample. Taken with the paper, the label for time point translates to: blood sample drawn before combined kidney and bone marrow transplant. The sample consisted of CD8+ T cells from blood, taken before the transplant. These receptors were collected from a human donor who received a combined kidney and bone marrow transplant.

This CDR3 reads CASSVGSGASYEQYF. CDR3 DNA: TGTGCCAGCAGCGTAGGGTCAGGGGCCTCCTACGAGCAGTACTTC. The chain recombines TRBV9 with TRBJ2-7, with a weak D call TRBD1 (6 bases). The CDR3 sequence is 15 residues long. Looked up from germline, CDR1 is SGDLS and CDR2 is YYNGEE. V dropped 0 bases and J dropped 0 bases, with 10 bases sitting between them.

The chain is built from TRBV13 and TRBJ1-2; D uncertain. Deletions cut 5 bases from V and 1 base from J, with 14 bases between. CDR1 and CDR2 (germline): PRHDT, FYEKMQ (reference sequence). The CDR3 extends over 15 amino acids. The CDR3, as DNA: TGTGCCAGCAGCGCAACCAGTGAAATTAACTATGGCTACACCTTC. This gives the protein CASSATSEINYGYTF. Filled out from reference TRBV13 and TRBJ1-2, the complete variable domain reads AAGVIQSPRHLIKEKRETATLKCYPIPRHDTVYWYQQGPGQDPQFLISFYEKMQSDKGSIPDRFSAQQFSDYHSELNMSSLELGDSALYFCASSATSEINYGYTFGSGTRLTVV.

This chain links TRBV19 with TRBJ2-1, with TRBD2 as a possible D gene (6 bases). Trimming cost V 5 bases and J 4 bases, with 12 bases left between them. Germline V gene sequence: CDR1 LNHDA, CDR2 SQIVND (reference sequence). The CDR3 has 14 amino acids. CDR3 DNA sequence: TGTGCCAGTAGTCTGATGGCGGGATACAATGAGCAGTTCTTC. Its translation is CASSLMAGYNEQFF. The variable domain in full, completed from reference TRBV19 and TRBJ2-1, reads DGGITQSPKYLFRKEGQNVTLSCEQNLNHDAMYWYRQDPGQGLRLIYYSQIVNDFQKGDIAEGYSVSREKKESFPLTVTSAQKNPTAFYLCASSLMAGYNEQFFGPGTRLTVL.

The chain is built from TRBV14 and TRBJ2-7; D may be TRBD2 (6 bases). The V end lost 3 bases, the J end lost 1 base, and 7 bases lay between the germline ends. Germline V gene sequence: CDR1 SGHDN, CDR2 FVKESK. The CDR3 has 13 amino acids. CDR3 DNA: TGTGCCAGCAGCCAGGGGGGTTCCTACGAGCAGTACTTC. Its translation is CASSQGGSYEQYF.

V and J are TRBV29-1 and TRBJ2-1; no reliable D call. The CDR3 is 11 amino acids. The V end lost 2 bases, the J end lost 6 bases, and 5 bases lay between the germline ends. Germline CDR1 and CDR2: SQVTM and ANQGSEA. The CDR3 bases are TGCAGCGTTGAAAATCTCAATGAGCAGTTCTTC. This gives the protein CSVENLNEQFF.

V usage is TRBV29-1 and J usage is TRBJ2-3; tentative D call: TRBD1 (6 bases). Trimming left V 6 bases short and J 6 bases short, with 10 bases between. The CDR3 totals 11 residues. The V gene's germline CDR1 is SQVTM and CDR2 ANQGSEA. The CDR3 DNA reads TGCAGCGTCGCCACAGGGGATACGCAGTATTTT. It encodes CSVATGDTQYF.

DNA of the CDR3: TGCAGCGTCACCACAGGCTACGAGCAGTACTTC. Protein: CSVTTGYEQYF. This chain joins TRBV29-1 and TRBJ2-7; tentatively, D is TRBD1 (5 bases). Trimming took 6 bases from V and 3 from J, leaving 9 bases between them. The V gene's germline CDR1 is SQVTM and CDR2 ANQGSEA. There are 11 residues in the CDR3.

For the CDR3, the DNA is TGTGCCAGCAGTGGACTAGCGGGAGACAATGAGCAGTTCTTC. Translating gives CASSGLAGDNEQFF. The V call is TRBV2, the J call TRBJ2-1; 12 bases are a match to TRBD2. Per the germline V gene, CDR1 is SNHLY and CDR2 is FYNNEI. The CDR3 spans 14 residues. With V trimmed by 4 bases and J by 5 bases, 0 bases remained unmatched.

To note about this clone: Compared with germline, one end of the junction differs, possibly owing to a read error. The genes are TRBV5-6 and TRBJ2-1; 7 nucleotides line up with TRBD2. This CDR3 has 12 residues. Germline V gene data show CDR1 as SGHDT and CDR2 as YYEEEE. The DNA of the CDR3 is TGTGCCAGCAGCTTTAGACTAGCCCAGTCACTCTTC. Translating gives CASSFRLAQSLF.

About this clone: Mismatch with germline at one junction end may stem from a read error. The sample contains more than one DNA sequence encoding this CDR3. The CDR3 loop reads CASSLGARISYNSPLHF. The CDR3 DNA follows: TGTGCCAGCAGCTTAGGAGCGCGCATCTCCTATAATTCCCCCCTCCACTTT. V is TRBV7-6 and J is TRBJ1-6; D not resolved. This CDR3 spans 17 amino acids. Per the germline V gene, CDR1 is SGHVS and CDR2 is FNYEAQ.

The CDR3, as DNA: TGTGCCAGCAGCTTAGACAGATTGAGCACTGAAGCTTTCTTT. Translated, it gives CASSLDRLSTEAFF. The V and J genes are TRBV7-8 and TRBJ1-1; no clear D. The length of the CDR3 is 14 residues. Germline CDR1 is SGHVS and CDR2 is FQNEAQ. V lost 1 base and J lost 4, with 10 bases in between.

This clone was recorded only once. V is TRBV9 and J is TRBJ2-5; 7 bases line up with TRBD1. The length of the CDR3 is 16 residues. Trimming at V came to 3 bases and at J to 4 bases, leaving 12 bases not matched to a gene. The V gene's germline CDR1 is SGDLS and CDR2 YYNGEE. The CDR3 reads CASSGEDYRGGETQYF. Here the CDR3 DNA reads TGTGCCAGCAGCGGGGAAGATTACAGGGGTGGAGAGACCCAGTACTTC. The full variable domain, its missing parts supplied by reference TRBV9 and TRBJ2-5, is DSGVTQTPKHLITATGQRVTLRCSPRSGDLSVYWYQQSLDQGLQFLIQYYNGEERAKGNILERFSAQQFPDLHSELNLSSLELGDSALYFCASSGEDYRGGETQYFGPGTRLLVL.

This chain links TRBV27 with TRBJ1-1, with 8 bases that match TRBD1. J was trimmed by 5 bases and V by 0 bases; bases with no gene match: 5. This CDR3 has 15 residues. Germline-derived CDR1 and CDR2 are MNHEY and SMNVEV (reference sequence). The CDR3, as DNA: TGTGCCAGCAGTTTATCTCAGGGGGCGGGAACTGAAGCTTTCTTT. Protein sequence: CASSLSQGAGTEAFF.

This chain links TRBV13 with TRBJ2-1; D perhaps matches TRBD1 (5 bases). CDR1 and CDR2 (germline): PRHDT, FYEKMQ (reference sequence). The CDR3 is made up of 12 amino acids. V gave up 5 bases and J gave up 14 bases, with 16 bases separating them. The DNA for the CDR3 is TGTGCCAGCAGCGAGGTCGGGCTAGGGGAGTTCTTC. Its protein is CASSEVGLGEFF.

Note on this clone: The junction differs from germline at one of its ends, possibly a read error. The CDR3 loop is CASSQGRYYNSPLHF. CDR3 DNA: TGCGCCAGCAGCCAAGGACGTTACTATAATTCCCCCCTCCACTTT. The gene calls are TRBV4-3 and TRBJ1-6; D remains unclear. The germline V gene has CDR1 LGHNA and CDR2 YSLEER. The CDR3 has 15 residues.

The CDR3 DNA follows: TGTGCCAGCAGCCCCCGTCTAGGCACCGGGGAGCTGTTTTTT. Translated: CASSPRLGTGELFF. The chain combines TRBV9 with TRBJ2-2; no clear D. The CDR3 sequence is 14 residues long. The V end was cut by 4 bases, the J end by 4 bases, with 11 bases between. CDR1 SGDLS and CDR2 YYNGEE come from the germline V gene. Looking up the rest from reference TRBV9 and TRBJ2-2 gives the full variable domain: DSGVTQTPKHLITATGQRVTLRCSPRSGDLSVYWYQQSLDQGLQFLIQYYNGEERAKGNILERFSAQQFPDLHSELNLSSLELGDSALYFCASSPRLGTGELFFGEGSRLTVL.

J is TRBJ2-3 and V is TRBV27, with D unresolved. V dropped 6 bases and J dropped 7 bases, with 17 bases sitting between them. The CDR3 extends over 14 amino acids. CDR1 MNHEY and CDR2 SMNVEV come from the germline V gene (reference sequence). The DNA of the CDR3 is TGTGCCAGCAGGGGTGGTCTAGATACTTATACGCAGTATTTT. This gives the protein CASRGGLDTYTQYF.

The table lists this clone with a count of one. The V call is TRBV7-9, the J call TRBJ1-2; D possibly corresponds to TRBD1 (6 bases). This CDR3 comprises 14 residues. Trimming removed 2 bases from V and 3 bases from J, with 10 bases in between. Germline V gene data show CDR1 as SEHNR and CDR2 as FQNEAQ (reference sequence). CDR3 protein: CASSLISGDYGYTF. Here the CDR3 DNA reads TGTGCCAGCAGCTTAATTTCAGGGGACTATGGCTACACCTTC.

This clone has only one observation. Other DNA sequences from this sample encode an identical CDR3 as well. V is TRBV27 and J is TRBJ2-1; D might be TRBD1 (6 bases). The CDR3 has 13 residues. Trimming removed 8 bases at V and 3 bases at J, with 11 bases between. Germline V gives CDR1 MNHEY, CDR2 SMNVEV (reference sequence). CDR3 residues: CASSLDSYNEQFF. Written as DNA, the CDR3 is TGTGCCAGCTCCCTGGACAGCTACAATGAGCAGTTCTTC.

This chain links TRBV30 with TRBJ2-7, with TRBD1 as a possible D gene (6 bases). Germline assignment: CDR1 GTSNPN and CDR2 SVGIG (reference sequence). The CDR3 spans 12 residues. Trimming removed 5 bases at V and 3 bases at J, with 11 bases between. The CDR3 nucleotides read TGTGCCTGGGAACAGGGTGACTACGAGCAGTACTTC. Protein product: CAWEQGDYEQYF.

This clone was seen only once. In nucleotides, the CDR3 is TGTGCCAGCAGTGAGTACGGTTCCATGAACACTGAAGCTTTCTTT. Protein product: CASSEYGSMNTEAFF. The J gene is TRBJ1-1, the V gene TRBV25-1, with D hard to call. The germline CDR1 and CDR2 sequences are MGHDK and SYGVNS. The V end lost 3 bases, the J end lost 0 bases, and 11 bases lay between the germline ends. This CDR3 has 15 residues.

The CDR3 coding sequence is TGTGCCAGCAGCCCTACAGGAACCTACGAGCAGTACTTC. It yields the protein CASSPTGTYEQYF. This sequence joins TRBV7-9 and TRBJ2-7, with TRBD1 as a possible D gene (5 bases). The length of the CDR3 is 13 residues. Germline V CDR1 and CDR2: SEHNR, FQNEAQ (reference sequence). Trimming shortened V by 5 bases and J by 2 bases, and 10 bases separated the two germline ends.

This clone was detected only once. The CDR3: CAWSLAGLPNEQFF. CDR3 sequence (DNA): TGTGCCTGGAGTCTGGCGGGACTACCAAATGAGCAGTTCTTC. V gene TRBV30 combines with J gene TRBJ2-1; 7 bases fit TRBD2. V was pared by 2 bases and J by 7 bases, with 8 bases of the junction left unmatched. CDR1 GTSNPN and CDR2 SVGIG come from the germline V gene (reference sequence). This CDR3 is 14 amino acids long.

This clone has just one count. V gene TRBV6-1 combines with J gene TRBJ1-1; no firm D call. This CDR3 contains 12 residues. Per the germline V gene, CDR1 is MNHNS and CDR2 is SASEGT. With 2 bases removed from V and 7 bases from J, the gap between germline ends came to 8 bases. CDR3 coding DNA: TGTGCCAGCAGTGAACGTTACAATGAAGCTTTCTTT. Amino acid sequence: CASSERYNEAFF.

This clone occurred once. V is TRBV2 and J is TRBJ1-5, with D possibly matching TRBD1 (6 bases). The CDR3 extends over 16 amino acids. Germline-derived CDR1 and CDR2 are SNHLY and FYNNEI. With 6 bases removed from V and 0 bases from J, the gap between germline ends came to 15 bases. CDR3 sequence: CASRESTGFSNQPQHF. The CDR3 region has the DNA TGTGCCAGCAGGGAATCCACAGGGTTTAGCAATCAGCCCCAGCATTTT.

The chain uses TRBV29-1 and TRBJ1-2; a possible D gene is TRBD1 (6 bases). Germline V CDR1 and CDR2: SQVTM, ANQGSEA. Trimming pared 4 bases from V and 6 bases from J, leaving 12 bases between. This CDR3 comprises 12 residues. The CDR3 sequence is CSVVQGSNGYTF. The CDR3, as DNA: TGCAGCGTTGTACAGGGTTCGAATGGCTACACCTTC. The whole variable domain, remainder taken from reference TRBV29-1 and TRBJ1-2, is SAVISQKPSRDICQRGTSLTIQCQVDSQVTMMFWYRQQPGQSLTLIATANQGSEATYESGFVIDKFPISRPNLTFSTLTVSNMSPEDSSIYLCSVVQGSNGYTFGSGTRLTVV.

Concerning this clone itself: An end of the junction does not agree with germline; a read error may underlie this. The sample holds other DNA sequences that translate to the same CDR3. The gene calls are TRBV4-3 and TRBJ2-7, with 10 bases identical to TRBD2. The CDR3 contains 16 residues. From germline, CDR1 is LGHNA and CDR2 YSLEER. CDR3 loop: CASSPASGSRRYEQYF. CDR3 sequence (DNA): TGCGCCAGCAGCCCGGCTAGCGGGAGTCGCCGTTACGAGCAATACTTC.

The chain has TRBV7-2 and TRBJ2-7; a possible D gene is TRBD2 (6 bases). Germline CDR1 and CDR2: SGHTA and FQGNSA. This CDR3 spans 17 amino acids. V lost 3 bases to trimming and J lost 3 bases, with 21 bases between them. CDR3 DNA sequence: TGTGCCAGCAGCTTTTTGTTTGTTGGAGGGATTCGCTACGAGCAGTACTTC. Amino acid sequence: CASSFLFVGGIRYEQYF.

In this sample, this clone turned up once. Here the CDR3 DNA reads TGCAGCGTCGGGATATTCTCCGGCATAGATACGCAGTATTTT. This sequence encodes CSVGIFSGIDTQYF. The V call is TRBV29-1, the J call TRBJ2-3, with D possibly TRBD2 on 5 matching bases. With 6 bases removed from V and 5 bases from J, the gap between germline ends came to 18 bases. The V gene's germline CDR1 is SQVTM and CDR2 ANQGSEA. This CDR3 is built from 14 residues.